One sample yielded the 2 T cell receptor beta chains listed below, sequenced in a study of blood T cells in healthy people across ages. Using a J-beta primer mix together with a sample-barcoded 5' primer, a second PCR was run for roughly 6 to 11 cycles. TCRdb reanalysed the 5' RACE reads using MiXCR and keeps one entry per CDR3 protein. The sample holds about 640,000 distinct CDR3 sequences; under 70% are singletons and the top ten take 30% to 40%. Sequenced input: blood. The receptors come from a man aged 55 to 70 in good health.

The chain combines TRBV5-4 with TRBJ2-1; maybe TRBD2 (6 bases). Germline values: CDR1 SGHNT, CDR2 YYREEE (reference sequence). The CDR3 is made up of 16 amino acids. The V end was cut by 4 bases, the J end by 3 bases, with 17 bases between. The CDR3 loop reads CASSPGGSGFYNEQFF. The CDR3 coding sequence is TGTGCCAGCAGCCCAGGAGGTAGCGGATTCTACAATGAGCAGTTCTTC.

This chain uses TRBV5-1 with TRBJ1-6; a possible D gene is TRBD1 (6 bases). CDR3 length: 15 amino acids. CDR1 is SGHRS, CDR2 YFSETQ, per germline. Trimming stripped 0 bases from V and 4 bases from J, with 8 bases between. The CDR3 DNA follows: TGCGCCAGCAGCTTGGATGGACAGTATAATTCACCCCTCCACTTT. Residues: CASSLDGQYNSPLHF.